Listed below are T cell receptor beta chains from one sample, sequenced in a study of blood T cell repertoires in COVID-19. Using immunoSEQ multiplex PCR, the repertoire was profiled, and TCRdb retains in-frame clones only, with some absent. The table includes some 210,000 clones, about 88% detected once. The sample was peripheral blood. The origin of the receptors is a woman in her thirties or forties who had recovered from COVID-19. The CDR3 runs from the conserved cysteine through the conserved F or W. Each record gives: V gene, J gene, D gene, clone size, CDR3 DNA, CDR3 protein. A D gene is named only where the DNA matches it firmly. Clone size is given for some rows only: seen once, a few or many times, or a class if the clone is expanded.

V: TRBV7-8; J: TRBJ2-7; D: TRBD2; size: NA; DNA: TGTGCCAGCAGCTTAGAACTAGCGGGAGGGCTTAGCTCCTACGAGCAGTACTTC; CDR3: CASSLELAGGLSSYEQYF
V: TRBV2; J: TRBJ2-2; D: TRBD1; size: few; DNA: TGTGCCAGCAACTCCCTAGGACAGGCGAACACCGGGGAGCTGTTTTTT; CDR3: CASNSLGQANTGELFF
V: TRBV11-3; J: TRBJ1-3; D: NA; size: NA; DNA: TGTGCCAGCAGCTTAGGCGGAGACTCTGGAAACACCATATATTTT; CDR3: CASSLGGDSGNTIYF
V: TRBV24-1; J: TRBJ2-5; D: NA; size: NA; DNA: TGTGCCACCAGTGATTGGCGGAATCAAGAGACCCAGTACTTC; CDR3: CATSDWRNQETQYF
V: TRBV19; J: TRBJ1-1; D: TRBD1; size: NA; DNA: TGTGCCAGTAGTATAGTGCAGGGGGCTGGGAACACTGAAGCTTTCTTT; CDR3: CASSIVQGAGNTEAFF
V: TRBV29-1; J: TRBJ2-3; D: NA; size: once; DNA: TGCAGCGTTGACTTCACAGATACGCAGTATTTT; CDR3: CSVDFTDTQYF
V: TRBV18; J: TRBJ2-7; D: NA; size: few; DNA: TGTGCCAGCTCACCATTTGTTGACAGAAGTGGTGAGCAGTACTTC; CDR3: CASSPFVDRSGEQYF
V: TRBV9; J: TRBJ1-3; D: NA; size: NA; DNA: TGTGCCAGCAGCGAACACAGCTACTCTGGAAACACCATATATTTT; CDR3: CASSEHSYSGNTIYF
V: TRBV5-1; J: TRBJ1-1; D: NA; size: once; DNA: TGCGCCAGCAGCTTGGCAGGGATACTGAACACTGAAGCTTTCTTT; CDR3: CASSLAGILNTEAFF
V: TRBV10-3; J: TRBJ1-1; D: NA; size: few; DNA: TGTGCCATCAGTGAGTCAGCAGGGGTGAACACTGAAGCTTTCTTT; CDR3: CAISESAGVNTEAFF
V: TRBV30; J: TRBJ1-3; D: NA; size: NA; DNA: TGTGCCTGGAGTGTGGAGAACACCATATATTTT; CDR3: CAWSVENTIYF
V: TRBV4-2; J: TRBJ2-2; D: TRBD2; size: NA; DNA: TGTGCCAGCAGCCAACTCAGCGGGAGTATATCCGGGGAGCTGTTTTTT; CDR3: CASSQLSGSISGELFF
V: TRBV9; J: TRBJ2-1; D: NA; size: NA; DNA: TGTGCCAGCAGCGTAGTAGGGGTGGATGCCTACAATGAGCAGTTCTTC; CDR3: CASSVVGVDAYNEQFF
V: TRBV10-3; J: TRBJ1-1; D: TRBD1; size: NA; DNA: TGTGCCATCAGTGTTGACAGGGGGATGAACACTGAAGCTTTCTTT; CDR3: CAISVDRGMNTEAFF
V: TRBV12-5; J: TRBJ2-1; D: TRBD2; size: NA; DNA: TGTGCTAGTGGGTCCCACTCGGGGACTACGTACAATGAGCAGTTCTTC; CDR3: CASGSHSGTTYNEQFF
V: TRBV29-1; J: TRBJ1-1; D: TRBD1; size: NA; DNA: TGCAGCGTTGAACCTATGACAGGGTGGGGGGAAGCTTTCTTT; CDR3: CSVEPMTGWGEAFF
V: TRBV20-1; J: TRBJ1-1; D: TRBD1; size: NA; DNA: TGCAGTGCTCCCGGGACAGGGGAAACTTTCTTT; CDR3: CSAPGTGETFF
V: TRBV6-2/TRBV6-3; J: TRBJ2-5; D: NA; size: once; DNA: TGTGCCAGCAGCCCCCTCGTGACCCAGTACTTC; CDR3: CASSPLVTQYF
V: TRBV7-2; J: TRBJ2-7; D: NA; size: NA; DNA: TGTGCCAGCAGCCAACTAAACGAGCAGTACTTC; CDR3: CASSQLNEQYF
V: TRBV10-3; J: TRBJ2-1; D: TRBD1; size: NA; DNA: TGTGCCATCAGTGTAAGCGGACAGGCCGTCGACAATGAGCAGTTCTTC; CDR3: CAISVSGQAVDNEQFF